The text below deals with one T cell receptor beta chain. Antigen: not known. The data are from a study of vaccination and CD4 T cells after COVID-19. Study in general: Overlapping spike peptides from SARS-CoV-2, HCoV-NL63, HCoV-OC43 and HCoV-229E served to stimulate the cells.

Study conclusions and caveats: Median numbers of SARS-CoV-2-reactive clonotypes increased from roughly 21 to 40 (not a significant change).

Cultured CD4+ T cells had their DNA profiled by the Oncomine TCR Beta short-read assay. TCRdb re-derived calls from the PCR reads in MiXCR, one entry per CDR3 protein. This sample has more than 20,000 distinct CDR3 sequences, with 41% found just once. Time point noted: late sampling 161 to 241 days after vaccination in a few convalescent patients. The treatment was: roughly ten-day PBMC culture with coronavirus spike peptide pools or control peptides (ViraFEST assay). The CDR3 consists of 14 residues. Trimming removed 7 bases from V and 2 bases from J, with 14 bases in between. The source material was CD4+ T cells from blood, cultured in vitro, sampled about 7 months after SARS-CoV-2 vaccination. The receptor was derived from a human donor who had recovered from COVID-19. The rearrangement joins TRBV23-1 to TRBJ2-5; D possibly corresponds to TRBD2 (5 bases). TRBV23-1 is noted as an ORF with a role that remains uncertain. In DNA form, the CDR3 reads TGCGCCAGCACCCTAAGGAGAGGGCAAGAGACCCAGTACTTC. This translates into CASTLRRGQETQYF.